This TCR beta chain is from a study of control samples from healthy donors and cancer patients. The CDR3 is 16 amino acids. Germline CDR1 and CDR2: KGHSH and LQKENI. The V gene end was trimmed by 5 bases and the J gene end by 6 bases; junction bases not matched to a gene: 10. Sequencing used immunoSEQ multiplex PCR; TCRdb keeps in-frame clones, though not all of them. Of some 65,000 clones in the sample, approximately 84% were seen once. Sequenced material: PBMCs. The receptor's source is a woman in her fifties or sixties with lung cancer. The genes are TRBV18 and TRBJ1-2; 12 positions match TRBD1. The CDR3 spells CASSSSPGQGAHGYTF. DNA of the CDR3: TGTGCCAGCTCATCCTCCCCGGGACAGGGGGCTCATGGCTACACCTTC.